The 8 T cell receptor beta chains reported below all come from one sample, sequenced in a study of primary melanoma T cells and metastatic recurrence. This table comes from immunoSEQ multiplex PCR, and its TCRdb copy is limited to in-frame clones, with some not included. This table lists some 16 clones. Material: melanoma tumor tissue. The receptors stem from a human donor with melanoma.

CDR3: CASSSTSTGEGTDTQYF. The CDR3 bases are TGCGCCAGCAGCTCGACCTCGACAGGGGAGGGCACAGATACGCAGTATTTT. The J gene is TRBJ2-3, the V gene TRBV5-1; 8 nucleotides agree with TRBD1. Germline V gene lookup returns CDR1 SGHRS and CDR2 YFSETQ. V lost 3 bases to trimming and J lost 1 base; unmatched junction nucleotides: 10. The CDR3 length is 17 residues.

V gene TRBV29-1 combines with J gene TRBJ2-7, with D tentatively TRBD2 (8 bases). V lost 7 bases, J lost 5 bases, and 18 bases lay in between. The germline V gene encodes CDR1 SQVTM and CDR2 ANQGSEA. The CDR3 runs 13 residues. The chain's CDR3 is CSAGGDRHHEQYF. CDR3 sequence (DNA): TGCAGCGCCGGGGGGGACAGACACCACGAGCAGTACTTC.

V usage is TRBV11-3 and J usage is TRBJ2-5; 9 bases match TRBD1. Per germline, CDR1 SGHNT and CDR2 YENEEA. The CDR3 runs to 15 residues. With V trimmed by 5 bases and J by 5 bases, 9 bases remained unmatched. The CDR3 region has the DNA TGTGCCAGCAGCCAAGGGGGACAGGGCCGGGAGACCCAGTACTTC. Its translation: CASSQGGQGRETQYF.

This chain links TRBV11-3 with TRBJ1-1, with D perhaps TRBD1 (5 bases). V was clipped by 5 bases and J by 0 bases, with 13 bases between them. In germline, CDR1 is SGHNT, CDR2 YENEEA. The CDR3 is made up of 15 amino acids. CDR3 amino acids: CASSPGPIMNTEAFF. CDR3 DNA: TGTGCCAGCAGCCCGGGACCGATTATGAACACTGAAGCTTTCTTT.

The rearrangement uses TRBV5-1 and TRBJ1-6; D uncertain. Germline V lookup: CDR1 SGHRS, CDR2 YFSETQ. Between the trimmed V and J ends, which lost 7 bases and 7 bases, there was a span of 15 bases. This CDR3 is built from 14 residues. CDR3: CASRTAQRNSPLHF. CDR3 DNA: TGCGCCAGCCGGACTGCCCAGAGAAATTCACCCCTCCACTTT.

The chain uses TRBV19 and TRBJ2-5, with TRBD1 as a possible D gene (5 bases). The CDR3 spans 14 residues. CDR1 is LNHDA, CDR2 SQIVND, per germline (reference sequence). V lost 8 bases and J 4 bases, leaving 17 bases between the germline ends. The CDR3 sequence: CASGARGRGETQYF. The CDR3 region has the DNA TGTGCCAGTGGAGCTAGGGGAAGGGGAGAGACCCAGTACTTC.

This chain connects TRBV11-3 to TRBJ2-1; 8 bases match TRBD1. Looked up from germline, CDR1 is SGHNT and CDR2 is YENEEA. The CDR3 sequence is 14 residues long. The V gene end was trimmed by 5 bases and the J gene end by 5 bases; junction bases not matched to a gene: 5. The CDR3 bases are TGTGCCAGCAGCAGTCGACAGGGGAACAATGAGCAGTTCTTC. Protein product: CASSSRQGNNEQFF.

The rearrangement joins TRBV19 to TRBJ1-2, with 7 bases identical to TRBD1. Germline V gene lookup returns CDR1 LNHDA and CDR2 SQIVND (reference sequence). This CDR3 is 16 amino acids long. After removal of 0 bases from V and 4 bases from J, the junction contained 8 bases not matched to a gene. The CDR3 here is CASSIESGTVGYGYTF. The CDR3 coding sequence is TGTGCCAGTAGTATAGAATCCGGGACAGTGGGCTATGGCTACACCTTC.